This TCR beta chain was obtained from a study of blood T cell repertoires in COVID-19. Study at large: Collection of acute and convalescent COVID-19 samples took place in the United States, Italy and Spain. In each case, the material was cDNA or gDNA derived from T cells, B-cell-depleted T cells, or PBMCs.

Using immunoSEQ multiplex PCR, the repertoire was profiled, and TCRdb retains in-frame clones only, with some absent. The data contain fewer than 200,000 clones, over 65% of them singletons. V shed 6 bases and J shed 4 bases, with 15 bases lying between them. Looked up from germline, CDR1 is SGHDN and CDR2 is FVKESK. CDR3 length: 14 residues. This clone was counted between two and nine times. The sequenced material came from PBMCs or T cells enriched from blood (not recorded which). The TCR was taken from a woman in her forties or fifties who had recovered from COVID-19. The rearrangement joins TRBV14 to TRBJ1-2; D ambiguous. The CDR3 DNA reads as TGTGCCAGCAGTCAGCGGGAGTTTCTCTATGGCTACACCTTC. This gives the protein CASSQREFLYGYTF.